This T cell receptor beta chain stems from a study of CD8 T cells in Susac syndrome. Germline assignment: CDR1 SQVTM and CDR2 ANQGSEA. Between the trimmed V and J ends, which lost 5 bases and 0 bases, there was a span of 8 bases. The CDR3 is made up of 12 amino acids. Isolation of CD8+ and CD4+ T cells was performed negatively, whereas enrichment of TEMRA cells was done by FACS. An input of roughly 0.5 to 1 ug of RNA was subjected to reverse transcription using random hexamers. The method of amplification for TCR beta CDR3 was immunoSEQ multiplex PCR, covering 54 Vbeta and 13 Jbeta. MiXCR was run by TCRdb on the immunoSEQ multiplex PCR reads, yielding one entry per CDR3 protein. The sample includes about 400,000 distinct CDR3 sequences, approximately 85% of them seen just once.

The sample taken for sequencing was CD8+ T cells from PBMCs. This rearrangement joins TRBV29-1 to TRBJ2-7; D not resolved. This receptor was identified in a human donor with multiple sclerosis. In DNA form, the CDR3 reads TGCAGCGTTCTCTCCAACTCCTACGAGCAGTACTTC. Encoded protein: CSVLSNSYEQYF.